Here is one T cell receptor (beta chain) with its context. Here immunoSEQ multiplex PCR was the method, and the copy in TCRdb shows in-frame clones only, minus some. The sample carries under 250,000 clones, about 85% recorded once. This entry is derived from a study of blood T cell repertoires in COVID-19. Those enrolled, adults aged roughly 18 to 95 years, came from about two dozen US areas. Researchers sorted participants into cohorts using their self-reported clinical history. V was pared by 3 bases and J by 2 bases, with 14 bases between. This CDR3 is 16 amino acids long. Germline V lookup: CDR1 LNHDA, CDR2 SQIVND (reference sequence).

Sequenced sample: PBMCs or T cells enriched from blood (not recorded which). This TCR derives from a man between 25 and 39 years old who had recovered from COVID-19. V and J are TRBV19 and TRBJ1-5; D is unclear. As DNA, the CDR3 is TGTGCCAGTAGTATCGTGTCAGGTAACGGCAATCAGCCCCAGCATTTT. It specifies CASSIVSGNGNQPQHF.